The clone carrying this T cell receptor beta chain was observed once. Researchers ran the PCR with 60 Vbeta and 13 Jbeta primers. TCRdb keeps only in-frame clones here, not all; method: immunoSEQ multiplex PCR. This sample has over 65,000 clones, with around 72% found just once. This entry belongs to a study of cytomegalovirus exposure and HLA in healthy donors. This CDR3 comprises 13 residues. Trimming at V came to 4 bases and at J to 5 bases, leaving 3 bases not matched to a gene. Germline V gene data show CDR1 as SGHDT and CDR2 as YYEEEE. The genes are TRBV5-6 and TRBJ2-5; 9 nucleotides agree with TRBD1. This TCR was recovered from a woman in her 30s in good health and CMV-seropositive. Sample: PBMCs. The CDR3 protein is CASSATGGETQYF. CDR3 bases: TGTGCCAGCAGCGCTACAGGGGGCGAGACCCAGTACTTC.